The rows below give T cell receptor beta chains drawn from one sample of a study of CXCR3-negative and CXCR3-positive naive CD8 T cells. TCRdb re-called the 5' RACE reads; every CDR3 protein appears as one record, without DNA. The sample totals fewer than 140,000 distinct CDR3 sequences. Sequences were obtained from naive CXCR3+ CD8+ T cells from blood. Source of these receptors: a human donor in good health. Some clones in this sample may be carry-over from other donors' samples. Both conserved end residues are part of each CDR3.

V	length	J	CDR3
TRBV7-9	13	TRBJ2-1	CASLGLPYNEQFF
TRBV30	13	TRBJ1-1	CAWTTGRNTEAFF
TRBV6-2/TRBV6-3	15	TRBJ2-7	CASSPFGGTTYEQYF
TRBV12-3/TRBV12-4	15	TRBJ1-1	CASSRTLQGVNEAFF
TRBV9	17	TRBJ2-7	CASSYGAGTLGSYEQYF
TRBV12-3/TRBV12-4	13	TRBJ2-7	CASSYGPLYEQYF
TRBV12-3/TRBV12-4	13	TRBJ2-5	CASRTSLRETQYF
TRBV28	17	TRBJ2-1	CASSLPASGISYNEQFF
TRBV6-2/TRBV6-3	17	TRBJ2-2	CASTAALLAEYTGELFF
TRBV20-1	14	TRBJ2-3	CSARGLVGPDTQYF